The next 7 T cell receptor beta chains were all read from a single sample in a study of beta chain features in type 1 diabetes. Expressed TCRB transcripts were sequenced, since all the RNA that had been isolated was reverse transcribed. The protocol was immunoSEQ multiplex PCR, while the TCRdb copy is restricted to in-frame clones and leaves out a portion. The repertoire consists of more than 140,000 clones, with 9.7% occurring once and the leading ten covering 0.65%. Sequenced input: central memory CD4+ T cells from blood. Receptors were obtained from a woman aged 35 to 49 in good health.

This clone was seen only a few times. The CDR3: CASSPLTGVSTDTQYF. As DNA, the CDR3 is TGTGCCAGTAGTCCCTTGACAGGGGTCAGCACAGATACGCAGTATTTT. The chain employs TRBV19 and TRBJ2-3; 8 bases line up with TRBD1. Germline CDR1 reads LNHDA; CDR2 reads SQIVND (reference sequence). Trimming at V came to 5 bases and at J to 0 bases, leaving 7 bases not matched to a gene. This CDR3 has 16 residues.

This clone was seen just once. The CDR3, as DNA: TGTGCCAGCAGCTTACACACGAACACTGAAGCTTTCTTT. This sequence encodes CASSLHTNTEAFF. The chain joins TRBV5-4 to TRBJ1-1; no reliable D call. The CDR3 contains 13 residues. V was shortened by 2 bases and J by 1 base, with 6 bases between the two germline ends. Germline loops: CDR1 SGHNT, CDR2 YYREEE (reference sequence). The full variable domain, in which reference TRBV5-4 and TRBJ1-1 provide the parts outside the CDR3, is ETGVTQSPTHLIKTRGQQVTLRCSSQSGHNTVSWYQQALGQGPQFIFQYYREEENGRGNFPPRFSGLQFPNYSSELNVNALELDDSALYLCASSLHTNTEAFFGQGTRLTVV.

This chain uses TRBV2 with TRBJ2-2; TRBD2 might be the D (6 bases). Between the trimmed V and J ends, which lost 9 bases and 5 bases, there was a span of 10 bases. The CDR3 runs 12 residues. Germline CDR1 SNHLY, CDR2 FYNNEI. The CDR3 nucleotides read TGTGCCAGGAGGAGGGCTACCGGGGAGCTGTTTTTT. It codes for CARRRATGELFF.

This clone was found many times. The V call is TRBV7-8, the J call TRBJ2-3, with D unclear. V was clipped by 4 bases and J by 3 bases, with 8 bases between them. Germline V gene sequence: CDR1 SGHVS, CDR2 FQNEAQ. The length of the CDR3 is 13 residues. The CDR3 region is CASSWPSTDTQYF. As DNA, the CDR3 is TGTGCCAGCAGCTGGCCATCAACAGATACGCAGTATTTT.

The genes are TRBV19 and TRBJ1-2, with D perhaps TRBD1 (5 bases). Trimming stripped 8 bases from V and 4 bases from J, with 17 bases between. From germline, CDR1 is LNHDA and CDR2 SQIVND (reference sequence). This CDR3 comprises 14 residues. DNA of the CDR3: TGTGCCAGTCTCAGGGACCGCGGGGGCTATGGCTACACCTTC. Residues: CASLRDRGGYGYTF.

This chain joins TRBV18 and TRBJ1-3; D is ambiguous. Per germline, CDR1 KGHSH and CDR2 LQKENI. The ends were cut back, 3 bases at V and 0 bases at J, with 9 bases in the middle. CDR3 length equals 15 residues. The CDR3 region is CASSPDMSSGNTIYF. CDR3 nucleotides: TGTGCCAGCTCACCCGACATGTCCTCTGGAAACACCATATATTTT.

The chain is built from TRBV11-2 and TRBJ1-4, with D unresolved. The V end lost 0 bases, the J end lost 12 bases, and 11 bases lay between the germline ends. Germline values: CDR1 SGHAT, CDR2 FQNNGV. This CDR3 is built from 13 residues. The chain's CDR3 is CASSLDLGQELFF. The CDR3, as DNA: TGTGCCAGCAGCTTAGATCTTGGCCAGGAACTGTTTTTT. Full variable domain (remainder filled in from reference TRBV11-2 and TRBJ1-4): EAGVAQSPRYKIIEKRQSVAFWCNPISGHATLYWYQQILGQGPKLLIQFQNNGVVDDSQLPKDRFSAERLKGVDSTLKIQPAKLEDSAVYLCASSLDLGQELFFGSGTQLSVL.